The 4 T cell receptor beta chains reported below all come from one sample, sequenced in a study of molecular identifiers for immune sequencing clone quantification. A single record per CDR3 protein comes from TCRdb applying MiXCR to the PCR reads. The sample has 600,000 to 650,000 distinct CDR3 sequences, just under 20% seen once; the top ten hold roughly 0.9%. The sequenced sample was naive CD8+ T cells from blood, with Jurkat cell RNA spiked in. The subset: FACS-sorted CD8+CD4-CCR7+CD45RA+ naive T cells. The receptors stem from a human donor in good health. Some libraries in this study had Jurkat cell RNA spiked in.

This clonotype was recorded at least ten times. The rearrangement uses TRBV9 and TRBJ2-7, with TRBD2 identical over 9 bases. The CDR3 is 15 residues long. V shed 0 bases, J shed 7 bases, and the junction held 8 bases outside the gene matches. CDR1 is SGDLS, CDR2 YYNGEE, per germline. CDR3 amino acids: CASSVGGGRAGEQYF. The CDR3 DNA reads TGTGCCAGCAGCGTAGGTGGCGGGAGGGCGGGGGAGCAGTACTTC.

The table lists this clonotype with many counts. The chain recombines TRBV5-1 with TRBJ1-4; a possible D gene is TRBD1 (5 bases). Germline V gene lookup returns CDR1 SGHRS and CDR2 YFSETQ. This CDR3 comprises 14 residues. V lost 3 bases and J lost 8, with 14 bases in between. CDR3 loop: CASSSGTSGEKLFF. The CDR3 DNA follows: TGCGCCAGCAGCTCCGGGACGTCGGGCGAAAAACTGTTTTTT.

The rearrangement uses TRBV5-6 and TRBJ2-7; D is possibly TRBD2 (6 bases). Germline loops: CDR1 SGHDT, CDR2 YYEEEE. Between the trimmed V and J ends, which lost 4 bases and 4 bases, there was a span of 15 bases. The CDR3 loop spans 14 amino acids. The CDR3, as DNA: TGTGCCAGCAGCCCCGGGACTTCCTTATACGAGCAGTACTTC. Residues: CASSPGTSLYEQYF. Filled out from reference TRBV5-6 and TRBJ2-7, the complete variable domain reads DAGVTQSPTHLIKTRGQQVTLRCSPKSGHDTVSWYQQALGQGPQFIFQYYEEEERQRGNFPDRFSGHQFPNYSSELNVNALLLGDSALYLCASSPGTSLYEQYFGPGTRLTVT.

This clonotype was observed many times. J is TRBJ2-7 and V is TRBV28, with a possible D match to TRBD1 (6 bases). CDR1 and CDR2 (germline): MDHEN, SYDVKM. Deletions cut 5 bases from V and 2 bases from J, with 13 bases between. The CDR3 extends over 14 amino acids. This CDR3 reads CASSPTGSAYEQYF. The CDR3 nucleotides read TGTGCCAGCAGTCCGACAGGTAGCGCCTACGAGCAGTACTTC.